One and the same sample provided the 20 T cell receptor beta chains below, sequenced in a study of blood T cell repertoires in COVID-19. TCRdb's copy holds only in-frame clones and misses some; the assay was immunoSEQ multiplex PCR. The table has roughly 200,000 clones, roughly three quarters seen once; the top ten hold 8.6%. The sequenced material came from peripheral blood. These receptors originate from a woman in her fifties or sixties with active or convalescent COVID-19.

V usage is TRBV19 and J usage is TRBJ1-5; 8 bases are a match to TRBD1. The CDR3 is 13 amino acids. V trimming: 6 bases; J trimming: 7 bases; junction bases outside the gene matches: 5. Germline-derived CDR1 and CDR2 are LNHDA and SQIVND (reference sequence). CDR3 residues: CASRGQEAQPQHF. The DNA for the CDR3 is TGTGCCAGTAGGGGACAGGAAGCCCAGCCCCAGCATTTT.

This chain connects TRBV6-1 to TRBJ2-7; 11 nucleotides align to TRBD2. This CDR3 region has 16 residues. V dropped 0 bases and J dropped 3; count of bases not matched to a gene: 4. Germline CDR1 and CDR2: MNHNS and SASEGT. The CDR3 protein is CASSEALSGGDYEQYF. DNA of the CDR3: TGTGCCAGCAGTGAAGCGCTTAGCGGGGGGGACTACGAGCAGTACTTC.

This clone was counted between two and nine times. This rearrangement joins TRBV7-2 to TRBJ2-7; 7 nucleotides match TRBD1. There are 15 residues in the CDR3. Germline V gene sequence: CDR1 SGHTA, CDR2 FQGNSA. Trimming cost V 1 base and J 4 bases; bases outside gene matches: 7. DNA for the CDR3: TGTGCCAGCAGCTTAGTAACAGGGGCGGGTTACGAGCAGTACTTC. Residues: CASSLVTGAGYEQYF.

This chain joins TRBV19 and TRBJ1-2; no firm D call. The V end was cut by 2 bases, the J end by 10 bases, with 8 bases between. This CDR3 is 11 amino acids long. Per germline, CDR1 LNHDA and CDR2 SQIVND (reference sequence). CDR3 coding DNA: TGTGCCAGTAGTATAAGAGGGTACTACACCTTC. This encodes CASSIRGYYTF. Looking up the rest from reference TRBV19 and TRBJ1-2 gives the full variable domain: DGGITQSPKYLFRKEGQNVTLSCEQNLNHDAMYWYRQDPGQGLRLIYYSQIVNDFQKGDIAEGYSVSREKKESFPLTVTSAQKNPTAFYLCASSIRGYYTFGSGTRLTVV.

The rearrangement joins TRBV11-2 to TRBJ2-7, with 11 bases fitting TRBD1. CDR3 size: 14 residues. V was pared by 9 bases and J by 6 bases, with 10 bases of the junction left unmatched. Per germline, CDR1 SGHAT and CDR2 FQNNGV. The CDR3 nucleotides are TGTGCCAGTACTCCCGGGACAGGGGGTCTCGAGCAGTACTTC. Its translation: CASTPGTGGLEQYF.

The gene calls are TRBV24-1 and TRBJ1-5, with a tentative D call TRBD1 (5 bases). Trimming pared 6 bases from V and 5 bases from J, leaving 10 bases between. CDR1 KGHDR and CDR2 SFDVKD come from the germline V gene. The CDR3 contains 13 residues. DNA for the CDR3: TGTGCCACCAGTCTAGGGGCTGATCAGCCCCAGCATTTT. It is translated as CATSLGADQPQHF.

This clone was seen a handful of times. The chain uses TRBV21-1 and TRBJ1-5; TRBD1 is the table's D call and was not checked against the DNA. TRBV21-1 is a listed pseudogene. This CDR3 is built from 17 residues. The CDR3 is CASSKEGQKYSNQPQHF. As DNA, the CDR3 is TGTGCCAGCAGCAAAGAGGGACAGAAGTATAGCAATCAGCCCCAGCATTTT.

This chain joins TRBV15 and TRBJ1-5; TRBD1 matches at 10 bases. Trimming took 3 bases from V and 4 from J; bases not matched to a gene: 3. The CDR3 spans 15 residues. CDR1 is LNHNV, CDR2 YYDKDF, per germline (reference sequence). CDR3 bases: TGTGCCACCAGCAGGGGGACAGGGGAGAATCAGCCCCAGCATTTT. Encoded protein: CATSRGTGENQPQHF.

This clone has just a few counts. The J gene is TRBJ1-5, the V gene TRBV2; no firm D call. Germline-derived CDR1 and CDR2 are SNHLY and FYNNEI. The CDR3 has 15 residues. V lost 6 bases and J 1 base, leaving 13 bases between the germline ends. The DNA of the CDR3 is TGTGCCAGCAGATTGGAGGTAATGAGCAATCAGCCCCAGCATTTT. It is translated as CASRLEVMSNQPQHF.

Points on this clone: Within the sample, other DNA sequences also encode this same CDR3. The chain couples TRBV9 to TRBJ1-2, with 8 bases lining up with TRBD1. The length of the CDR3 is 13 residues. Germline-derived CDR1 and CDR2 are SGDLS and YYNGEE. Trimming at V came to 1 base and at J to 8 bases, leaving 4 bases not matched to a gene. The CDR3 nucleotides read TGTGCCAGCAGCGTACAGGGGGCCGGAGGCTACACCTTC. Translation: CASSVQGAGGYTF.

The V call is TRBV5-1, the J call TRBJ1-1; 10 nucleotides agree with TRBD1. The junction had 3 bases not matched to a gene; V was cut back by 4 bases and J by 3 bases. The CDR3 extends over 14 amino acids. Germline V gene data show CDR1 as SGHRS and CDR2 as YFSETQ. The CDR3 region is CASSHGQGDTEAFF. The CDR3 region has the DNA TGCGCCAGCAGCCATGGACAGGGGGACACTGAAGCTTTCTTT.

V gene TRBV30 combines with J gene TRBJ1-4, with 9 bases that match TRBD1. Germline V gene sequence: CDR1 GTSNPN, CDR2 SVGIG (reference sequence). The V gene end was trimmed by 3 bases and the J gene end by 8 bases; junction bases not matched to a gene: 7. The CDR3 consists of 14 residues. Here the CDR3 DNA reads TGTGCCTGGAGGTTACAGGGGGCGGGGGAAAAACTGTTTTTT. Translated, it gives CAWRLQGAGEKLFF.

Only one count was recorded for this clone. This chain joins TRBV7-2 and TRBJ1-2, with 7 bases matching TRBD1. Germline CDR1 and CDR2: SGHTA and FQGNSA. J gave up 4 bases and V 4 bases, and 6 bases lay outside the gene matches. This CDR3 has 14 amino acids. The CDR3 loop reads CASSSTQGGYGYTF. The CDR3 DNA sequence: TGTGCCAGCAGCTCCACTCAGGGGGGCTATGGCTACACCTTC.

The chain recombines TRBV24-1 with TRBJ2-7; D is perhaps TRBD1 (5 bases). CDR1 and CDR2 (germline): KGHDR, SFDVKD. Trimming cost V 4 bases and J 3 bases, with 9 bases left between them. CDR3 size: 13 residues. For the CDR3, the DNA is TGTGCCACCAGTGAAGGGGATGGCTACGAGCAGTACTTC. Translation gives CATSEGDGYEQYF.

V gene TRBV28 combines with J gene TRBJ2-1, with D possibly matching TRBD2 (6 bases). This CDR3 contains 14 residues. Germline lookup yields CDR1 MDHEN and CDR2 SYDVKM. With 2 bases removed from V and 9 bases from J, the gap between germline ends came to 14 bases. CDR3 loop: CASSLVGSGREQFF. The CDR3 region has the DNA TGTGCCAGCAGTTTAGTAGGTAGCGGTCGTGAGCAGTTCTTC.

The chain employs TRBV6-1 and TRBJ2-5; 12 bases align to TRBD2. CDR3 length: 15 residues. V dropped 3 bases and J dropped 7; count of bases not matched to a gene: 6. Looked up from germline, CDR1 is MNHNS and CDR2 is SASEGT. CDR3 sequence reads: CASSDLAGGPVTQYF. DNA for the CDR3: TGTGCCAGCAGTGACCTAGCGGGGGGGCCCGTGACCCAGTACTTC.

The V and J genes are TRBV11-2 and TRBJ2-1, with a possible D match to TRBD2 (5 bases). V gave up 3 bases and J gave up 6 bases, with 15 bases separating them. The V gene's germline CDR1 is SGHAT and CDR2 FQNNGV. The CDR3 is 15 amino acids. CDR3: CASSFRATKANEQFF. The CDR3 region has the DNA TGTGCCAGCAGCTTCCGGGCGACTAAAGCCAATGAGCAGTTCTTC.

The V call is TRBV27, the J call TRBJ1-2, with 10 bases lining up with TRBD1. Trimming removed 6 bases from V and 4 bases from J; junction bases left unmatched: 8. Germline V gives CDR1 MNHEY, CDR2 SMNVEV (reference sequence). This CDR3 is 15 amino acids long. As DNA, the CDR3 is TGTGCCAGCAGCCCACAGACAGGGGGCGCCTATGGCTACACCTTC. It translates to CASSPQTGGAYGYTF.

The chain is built from TRBV28 and TRBJ2-7; 7 positions agree with TRBD1. Trimming removed 3 bases from V and 3 bases from J; junction bases left unmatched: 5. The length of the CDR3 is 14 residues. Germline V gives CDR1 MDHEN, CDR2 SYDVKM. The CDR3 is CASSFWTGFYEQYF. CDR3 nucleotides: TGTGCCAGCAGTTTCTGGACAGGTTTCTACGAGCAGTACTTC.

The chain uses TRBV18 and TRBJ1-1, with TRBD1 matching over 8 bases. The CDR3 contains 15 residues. V shed 4 bases, J shed 6 bases, and the junction held 10 bases outside the gene matches. Germline V CDR1 and CDR2: KGHSH, LQKENI. The DNA of the CDR3 is TGTGCCAGCTCACTCCAGGGGGCTGCGGGGGCTGAAGCTTTCTTT. Protein sequence: CASSLQGAAGAEAFF. Supplemented by reference TRBV18 and TRBJ1-1, the full variable domain reads NAGVMQNPRHLVRRRGQEARLRCSPMKGHSHVYWYRQLPEEGLKFMVYLQKENIIDESGMPKERFSAEFPKEGPSILRIQQVVRGDSAAYFCASSLQGAAGAEAFFGQGTRLTVV.